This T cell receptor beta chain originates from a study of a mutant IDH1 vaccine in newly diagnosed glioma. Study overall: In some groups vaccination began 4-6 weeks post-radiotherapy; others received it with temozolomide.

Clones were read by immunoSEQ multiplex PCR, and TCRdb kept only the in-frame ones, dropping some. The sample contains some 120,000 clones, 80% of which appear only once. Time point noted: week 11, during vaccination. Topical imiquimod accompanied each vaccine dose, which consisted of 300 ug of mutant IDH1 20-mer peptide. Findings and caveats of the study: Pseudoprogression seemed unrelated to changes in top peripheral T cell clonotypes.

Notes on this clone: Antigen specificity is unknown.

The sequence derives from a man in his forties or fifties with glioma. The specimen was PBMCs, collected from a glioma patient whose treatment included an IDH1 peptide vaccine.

In DNA, the CDR3 is TGTGCCAGCAGCGTAGGGTGGTTGAGGGGCAGGGCTAATGAAAAACTGTTTTTT. This encodes CASSVGWLRGRANEKLFF. V usage is TRBV9 and J usage is TRBJ1-4; D perhaps matches TRBD1 (5 bases). The CDR3 is made up of 18 amino acids. Trimming pared 0 bases from V and 3 bases from J, leaving 18 bases between. The germline V gene has CDR1 SGDLS and CDR2 YYNGEE.